The rows below give T cell receptor beta chains drawn from one sample of a study of CD8 T cells in ankylosing spondylitis. TCRdb re-called the 5' RACE reads with MiXCR, one entry per CDR3 protein. The top ten hold roughly 6.8% of the sample, which has around 250,000 distinct CDR3 sequences, about 11% seen once. Sample: blood, either unsorted or a sorted T cell fraction (not recorded which). These receptors originate from a male donor with ankylosing spondylitis or in good health (not recorded which). Each CDR3 is given with its conserved first and last residue. The D gene is left open where the match is weak. Where a row states a size, it is once, few, many or the class of an expanded clone; other rows omit it.

many,TRBV12-3/TRBV12-4,TRBD2,TRBJ2-2,TGTGCCAGCATCCTAGCGGGGGTGGACACCGGGGAGCTGTTTTTT,CASILAGVDTGELFF
many,TRBV15,-,TRBJ1-4,TGTGCCACCAGCGCGCGAACTTCAGGATATGAAAAACTGTTTTTT,CATSARTSGYEKLFF
few,TRBV5-5,-,TRBJ2-3,TGTGCCAGCAGCTTGCGGGCTGGTAACCCAGATACGCAGTATTTT,CASSLRAGNPDTQYF
many,TRBV20-1,-,TRBJ1-2,TGCAGTGCTAAAAAGGGGGTGGGGCATGGCTACACCTTC,CSAKKGVGHGYTF
many,TRBV7-3,TRBD1,TRBJ2-2,TGTGCCAGCAGCCCGCAGGGGGCCGGGGAGCTGTTTTTT,CASSPQGAGELFF
few,TRBV11-2,-,TRBJ2-2,TGTGCCAGCAGCTTCGACAGCCAGGGTACCGGGGAGCTGTTTTTT,CASSFDSQGTGELFF
many,TRBV12-3/TRBV12-4,-,TRBJ2-4,TGTGCCAGTCGGTGGGGGAGTGAAAACATTCAGTACTTC,CASRWGSENIQYF
many,TRBV3-1,TRBD1,TRBJ1-2,TGTGCCAGCACTCCGGGACAGAACCGCCCGGCTTGGGGCTACACCTTC,CASTPGQNRPAWGYTF
many,TRBV29-1,TRBD1,TRBJ1-2,TGCAGCGTTTGGGTTCCGGACAGGGATTATGGCTACACCTTC,CSVWVPDRDYGYTF
many,TRBV7-6,-,TRBJ2-6,TGTGCCAGCAGCTTTGGGGGTCAAAACGTCCTGACTTTC,CASSFGGQNVLTF
-,TRBV3-1,-,TRBJ2-6,TGTGCCACCACCCAAGAGAGCACCATAACTGGGGCCAACGTCCTGACTTTC,CATTQESTITGANVLTF
few,TRBV9,-,TRBJ2-1,TGTGCCAGCAGCGTAGCTGGACAGATATCCTACAATGAGCAGTTCTTC,CASSVAGQISYNEQFF
-,TRBV7-9,-,TRBJ2-1,TGTGCCAGCAGCTTTCGGGACGCCCGCGGAGAGCAGTTCTTC,CASSFRDARGEQFF
-,TRBV20-1,TRBD1,TRBJ1-2,TGCAGTGCCCACACCCTCCCCGGGACAGGGCTGATTTGGAAAGGCTACACCTTC,CSAHTLPGTGLIWKGYTF
many,TRBV29-1,-,TRBJ2-5,TGCAGCGTGACCCAGGAAGAGACCCAGTACTTC,CSVTQEETQYF
many,TRBV5-1,-,TRBJ2-1,-,CASSILGQANNEQFF
-,TRBV12-3/TRBV12-4,-,TRBJ2-2,TGTGCCAGCAGTTTCTCGACGCGGGTGAACACCGGGGAGCTGTTTTTT,CASSFSTRVNTGELFF
many,TRBV20-1,-,TRBJ1-1,TGCAGTGCTAGAGACTGGGCAGACACTGAAGCTTTCTTT,CSARDWADTEAFF
-,TRBV5-1,-,TRBJ2-1,TGCGCCAGCGGCAGGGAGAAGGCAATCAATGAGCAGTTCTTC,CASGREKAINEQFF
-,TRBV11-2,TRBD2,TRBJ2-7,TGTGCCAGCAGCCCAGCTCTGCTAGCGGGATGGGGCGAGCAGTACTTC,CASSPALLAGWGEQYF
many,TRBV27,-,TRBJ1-1,TGTGCCAGCAGGGGAGGGTTGGACCCTGAAGCTTTCTTT,CASRGGLDPEAFF
few,TRBV6-1,-,TRBJ1-1,TGTGCCAGCAGTGAGCCAGGGCAGGTCACTGAAGCTTTCTTT,CASSEPGQVTEAFF
many,TRBV25-1,-,TRBJ2-3,TGTGCCAGCAGCGCGGTCCTCAACACAGATACGCAGTATTTT,CASSAVLNTDTQYF
many,TRBV15,TRBD1,TRBJ2-1,TGTGCCACCAGCAGAACAGCGGGGACAGGGGACAATGAGCAGTTCTTC,CATSRTAGTGDNEQFF
few,TRBV20-1,TRBD2,TRBJ2-1,TGCAGCGCTAGCGGGGGGGCCTACTCCTACAATGAGCAGTTCTTC,CSASGGAYSYNEQFF
many,TRBV5-1,-,TRBJ2-3,TGCGCCAGCAGCCTCGAAGTTAGGTCAAGCACAGATACGCAGTATTTT,CASSLEVRSSTDTQYF
many,TRBV12-3/TRBV12-4,-,TRBJ1-4,TGTGCCAGCAGTCTTCCTGACAGTAATGAAAAACTGTTTTTT,CASSLPDSNEKLFF
-,TRBV9,-,TRBJ2-5,TGTGCCAGCAGCGTACCATCTGGACGTACCGATCAAGAGACCCAGTACTTC,CASSVPSGRTDQETQYF
many,TRBV7-2,TRBD2,TRBJ2-1,TGTGCCAGCAGCACTATGGGACTAGCCCCCGGGAATGAGCAGTTCTTC,CASSTMGLAPGNEQFF
many,TRBV2,-,TRBJ2-1,TGTGCCAGCGTAGTCCTGGGGATTTACAATGAGCAGTTCTTC,CASVVLGIYNEQFF
few,TRBV10-3,-,TRBJ1-2,TGTGCCACCAATGGGGACCGAAACTATGGCTACACCTTC,CATNGDRNYGYTF
many,TRBV7-6,-,TRBJ2-5,TGTGCCAGCAGCTTAGTTGGCCAAGAGACCCAGTACTTC,CASSLVGQETQYF
many,TRBV5-6,TRBD1,TRBJ2-3,TGTGCCAGCAGCGAGGACAGGCGCACAGATACGCAGTATTTT,CASSEDRRTDTQYF
many,TRBV7-2,-,TRBJ1-2,TGTGCCAGCAGCTTCGCGCAATATGGCTACACCTTC,CASSFAQYGYTF
-,TRBV7-9,-,TRBJ2-7,TGTGCCAGCAGCTCCTCTGGGATGGCGCACGAGCAGTACTTC,CASSSSGMAHEQYF
-,TRBV9,-,TRBJ2-5,TGTGCCAGCAGCCCGGGGACTGGTTACCAAGAGACCCAGTACTTC,CASSPGTGYQETQYF
-,TRBV2,TRBD2,TRBJ2-3,TGTGCCAGCATCACTGAAGGGACTAGCGGGGACACAGATACGCAGTATTTT,CASITEGTSGDTDTQYF
many,TRBV5-1,-,TRBJ1-1,TGCGCCAGCAGGCGGGGGGAGAACACTGAAGCTTTCTTT,CASRRGENTEAFF
many,TRBV29-1,-,TRBJ1-1,TGCAGCGTGCACGGGGGAATGAACACTGAAGCTTTCTTT,CSVHGGMNTEAFF
many,TRBV5-1,-,TRBJ2-3,TGCGCCAGCAGCTTGGTCACAGATACGCAGTATTTT,CASSLVTDTQYF
medium-sized,TRBV12-3/TRBV12-4,-,TRBJ2-7,TGTGCCAGCAGTCCTGGTGGACTGGGTCAGACCTACGAGCAGTACTTC,CASSPGGLGQTYEQYF
many,TRBV6-4,TRBD2,TRBJ2-1,TGTGCCAGCAGCCCGATAGCGGGGGAAGGAAATGAGCAGTTCTTC,CASSPIAGEGNEQFF
-,TRBV5-1,TRBD2,TRBJ2-3,TGCGCCAGCAACCGACTAGCCCCCACAGATACGCAGTATTTT,CASNRLAPTDTQYF
many,TRBV20-1,TRBD1,TRBJ1-1,TGCAGTGCTAGAGGGGGACAGGGCGGGGGAGCTTTCTTT,CSARGGQGGGAFF
many,TRBV20-1,-,TRBJ2-3,TGCAGTGCCCCCGTACGGAGGCGGACAGATACGCAGTATTTT,CSAPVRRRTDTQYF
many,TRBV20-1,-,TRBJ2-5,TGCAGTGTGATACAGGGTGAGACCCAGTACTTC,CSVIQGETQYF
few,TRBV4-2,-,TRBJ2-2,TGTGCCAGCAGCCCCGGAGCGACGCAAGGCGGGGAGCTGTTTTTT,CASSPGATQGGELFF
many,TRBV7-8,-,TRBJ2-2,TGTGCCAGCAGCCGCCACTTAGCCGGGGAGCTGTTTTTT,CASSRHLAGELFF
many,TRBV20-1,-,TRBJ2-5,TGCAGTGCTATCCCCTCAAGCGGGTATTTCCATGGCGAGACCCAGTACTTC,CSAIPSSGYFHGETQYF
many,TRBV12-3/TRBV12-4,-,TRBJ1-5,TGTGCCAGCAGCCCCGGGGGGGCGGTTGGTCAGCCCCAGCATTTT,CASSPGGAVGQPQHF
many,TRBV15,-,TRBJ1-2,TGTGCCACCAGCGGATCTACCGGGGCCCGTTATGGCTACACCTTC,CATSGSTGARYGYTF
many,TRBV5-1,-,TRBJ2-3,TGCGCCAGCAGCAGAGAGGGGAGGTCGACAGTGGTGACAGATACGCAGTATTTT,CASSREGRSTVVTDTQYF
many,TRBV3-2,-,TRBJ2-1,TGTGCCAGCAGCCAATTGTACAAGGAGCGGGGGCCTTACAATGAGCAGTTCTTC,CASSQLYKERGPYNEQFF
many,TRBV20-1,-,TRBJ1-5,TGCAGTGCTATCCCGGGCCTCAGCAATCAGCCCCAGCATTTT,CSAIPGLSNQPQHF
few,TRBV20-1,-,TRBJ2-1,TGCAGTGCTAGAGATCCGCAACAGGGAGTAAGCTATGAGCAGTTCTTC,CSARDPQQGVSYEQFF
many,TRBV4-1,-,TRBJ2-1,TGCGCCAGCAGCCAAGTTGACGGGTCCTACAATGAGCAGTTCTTC,CASSQVDGSYNEQFF
-,TRBV7-6,-,TRBJ2-5,TGTGCCAGCAGTCTCGGTACGGGACAGACCCAGTACTTC,CASSLGTGQTQYF
-,TRBV3-1,-,TRBJ2-7,TGTGCCAGCAGCCAGACTCCTAACTACGAGCAGTACTTC,CASSQTPNYEQYF